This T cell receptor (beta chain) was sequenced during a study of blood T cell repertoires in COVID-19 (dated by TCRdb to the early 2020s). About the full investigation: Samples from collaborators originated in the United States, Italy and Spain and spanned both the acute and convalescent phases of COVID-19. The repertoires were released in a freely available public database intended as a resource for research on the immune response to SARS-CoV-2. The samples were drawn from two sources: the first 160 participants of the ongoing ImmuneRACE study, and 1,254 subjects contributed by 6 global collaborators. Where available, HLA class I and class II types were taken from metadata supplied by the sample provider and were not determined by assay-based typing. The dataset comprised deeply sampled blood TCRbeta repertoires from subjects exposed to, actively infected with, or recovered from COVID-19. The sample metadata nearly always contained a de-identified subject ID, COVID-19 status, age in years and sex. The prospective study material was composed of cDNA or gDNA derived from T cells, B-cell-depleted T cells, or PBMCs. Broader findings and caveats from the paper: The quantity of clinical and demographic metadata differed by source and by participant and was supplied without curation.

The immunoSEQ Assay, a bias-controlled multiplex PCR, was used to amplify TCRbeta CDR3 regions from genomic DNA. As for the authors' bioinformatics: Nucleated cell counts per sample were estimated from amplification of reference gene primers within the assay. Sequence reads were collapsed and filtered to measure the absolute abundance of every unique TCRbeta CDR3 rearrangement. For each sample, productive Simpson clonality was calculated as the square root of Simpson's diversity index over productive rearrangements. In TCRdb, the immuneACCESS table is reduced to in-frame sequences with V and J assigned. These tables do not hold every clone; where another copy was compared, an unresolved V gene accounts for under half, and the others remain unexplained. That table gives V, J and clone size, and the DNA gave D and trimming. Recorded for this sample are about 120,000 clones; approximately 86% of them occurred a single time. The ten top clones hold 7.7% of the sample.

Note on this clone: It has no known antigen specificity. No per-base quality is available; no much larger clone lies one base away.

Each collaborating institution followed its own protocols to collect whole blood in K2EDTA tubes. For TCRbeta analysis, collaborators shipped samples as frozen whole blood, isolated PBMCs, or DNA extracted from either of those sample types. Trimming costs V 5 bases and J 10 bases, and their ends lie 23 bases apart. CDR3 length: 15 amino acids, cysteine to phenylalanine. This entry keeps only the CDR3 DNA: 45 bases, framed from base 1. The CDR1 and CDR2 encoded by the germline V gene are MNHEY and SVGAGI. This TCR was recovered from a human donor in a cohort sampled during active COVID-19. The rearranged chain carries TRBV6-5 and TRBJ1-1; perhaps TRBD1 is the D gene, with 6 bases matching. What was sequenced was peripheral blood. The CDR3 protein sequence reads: CASSPIPGVGIAAFF. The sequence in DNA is TGTGCCAGCAGTCCAATTCCAGGGGTCGGAATAGCAGCTTTCTTT.